This is a list of T cell receptor beta chains from one sample in a study of naive and memory T cell subsets. Using its own MiXCR run on the UMI-ligation and nested PCR reads, TCRdb lists one record per CDR3 protein. In the table there are 130,000 to 150,000 distinct CDR3 sequences, over 15% of which are singletons. Sequences were obtained from naive CD4+ T cells from blood. These TCRs come from a human donor in good health. Both conserved end residues are part of each CDR3. The order of the fields is CDR3 DNA, CDR3 protein, J gene, CDR3 length, clone size, V gene, D gene. A D gene is named only where the DNA matches it firmly. Clone size appears in some rows only: once, few, many, or a class for an expanded clone.

CDR3nt: TGTGCCAGCAGCTTGGGGGGGGGCTGGGACGATCAGCCCCAGCATTTT
CDR3aa: CASSLGGGWDDQPQHF
j_gene: TRBJ1-5
len: 16
abundance: -
v_gene: TRBV5-6
d_gene: -

CDR3nt: TGCAGTGCGGCCGGGACAGGGTCGAGGACTGAAGCTTTCTTT
CDR3aa: CSAAGTGSRTEAFF
j_gene: TRBJ1-1
len: 14
abundance: few
v_gene: TRBV20-1
d_gene: TRBD1

CDR3nt: TGTGCCAGCAGTCAACGCGGCGGTGGGAGGGCGCCAGATACGCAGTATTTT
CDR3aa: CASSQRGGGRAPDTQYF
j_gene: TRBJ2-3
len: 17
abundance: few
v_gene: TRBV11-2
d_gene: TRBD2

CDR3nt: TGCAGCGTTCTAGAGTACTACTCCACAGATACGCAGTATTTT
CDR3aa: CSVLEYYSTDTQYF
j_gene: TRBJ2-3
len: 14
abundance: few
v_gene: TRBV29-1
d_gene: -

CDR3nt: TGCGCCAGCAGCCAAGCCGGGACTAGCGAGTACGAGCAGTACTTC
CDR3aa: CASSQAGTSEYEQYF
j_gene: TRBJ2-7
len: 15
abundance: -
v_gene: TRBV4-1
d_gene: TRBD2

CDR3nt: TGTGCCAGCAGGGCAGCGGGTGTCCGAGGTTACGAGCAGTACTTC
CDR3aa: CASRAAGVRGYEQYF
j_gene: TRBJ2-7
len: 15
abundance: -
v_gene: TRBV28
d_gene: -

CDR3nt: TGTGCCAGCAGGGCTGACAGAAATCCCTTTTACAATGAGCAGTTCTTC
CDR3aa: CASRADRNPFYNEQFF
j_gene: TRBJ2-1
len: 16
abundance: few
v_gene: TRBV14
d_gene: -

CDR3nt: TGCAGCGTTGGGACAGCCGGGGAGACCCAGTACTTC
CDR3aa: CSVGTAGETQYF
j_gene: TRBJ2-5
len: 12
abundance: many
v_gene: TRBV29-1
d_gene: -

CDR3nt: TGCGCCAGCAGCGCTCTTTCGGACAACACTGAAGCTTTCTTT
CDR3aa: CASSALSDNTEAFF
j_gene: TRBJ1-1
len: 14
abundance: -
v_gene: TRBV5-1
d_gene: -

CDR3nt: TGTGCCAGCAGAGAGGACTCTGCGAACACCGGGGAGCTGTTTTTT
CDR3aa: CASREDSANTGELFF
j_gene: TRBJ2-2
len: 15
abundance: -
v_gene: TRBV2
d_gene: -

CDR3nt: TGTGCCAGCAGCCAGCAGGGGCGCCGGGGATTGAACACTGAAGCTTTCTTT
CDR3aa: CASSQQGRRGLNTEAFF
j_gene: TRBJ1-1
len: 17
abundance: -
v_gene: TRBV4-2
d_gene: -

CDR3nt: TGTGCCAGCAGCCAATTTCGGGAGAGGATAGAGACCCAGTACTTC
CDR3aa: CASSQFRERIETQYF
j_gene: TRBJ2-5
len: 15
abundance: few
v_gene: TRBV4-2
d_gene: -

CDR3nt: TGCAGTGCTAGAGAGCAATGTAATGAAAAACTGTTTTTT
CDR3aa: CSAREQCNEKLFF
j_gene: TRBJ1-4
len: 13
abundance: -
v_gene: TRBV20-1
d_gene: -

CDR3nt: TGCAGCGTTGTACGGGGGGGAATAGAGACCCAGTACTTC
CDR3aa: CSVVRGGIETQYF
j_gene: TRBJ2-5
len: 13
abundance: -
v_gene: TRBV29-1
d_gene: TRBD2

CDR3nt: TGCAGTGCTAGAACCCAGGGTAACAATCAGCCCCAGCATTTT
CDR3aa: CSARTQGNNQPQHF
j_gene: TRBJ1-5
len: 14
abundance: -
v_gene: TRBV20-1
d_gene: -

CDR3nt: TGCAGCGCGGGACAGCAACGCACAGATACGCAGTATTTT
CDR3aa: CSAGQQRTDTQYF
j_gene: TRBJ2-3
len: 13
abundance: few
v_gene: TRBV29-1
d_gene: TRBD1

CDR3nt: TGCGCCAGCAGCCAAGTTACGGGGCTGCGCACCGGGGAGCTGTTTTTT
CDR3aa: CASSQVTGLRTGELFF
j_gene: TRBJ2-2
len: 16
abundance: -
v_gene: TRBV4-1
d_gene: -

CDR3nt: TGCAGTGCTACCCTAGCGGCAAGCACAGATACGCAGTATTTT
CDR3aa: CSATLAASTDTQYF
j_gene: TRBJ2-3
len: 14
abundance: -
v_gene: TRBV20-1
d_gene: TRBD2

CDR3nt: TGTGCCAGCAGCGTTTACAGGGCGCACACCGGGGAGCTGTTTTTT
CDR3aa: CASSVYRAHTGELFF
j_gene: TRBJ2-2
len: 15
abundance: many
v_gene: TRBV7-7
d_gene: -

CDR3nt: TGTGCCACCAGTGACTTGATCCCCCAGACGCAGTATTTT
CDR3aa: CATSDLIPQTQYF
j_gene: TRBJ2-3
len: 13
abundance: -
v_gene: TRBV24-1
d_gene: -

CDR3nt: TGTGCCAGCAGCTTAGGTCCGGGAAGGACTGAAGCTTTCTTT
CDR3aa: CASSLGPGRTEAFF
j_gene: TRBJ1-1
len: 14
abundance: few
v_gene: TRBV7-2
d_gene: -

CDR3nt: TGCGCCAGCAGCGGCCGGACAGAAGCCTACTACGAGCAGTACTTC
CDR3aa: CASSGRTEAYYEQYF
j_gene: TRBJ2-7
len: 15
abundance: few
v_gene: TRBV5-1
d_gene: -

CDR3nt: TGCAGCGCAGGAGCCTCCACTGAAGCTTTCTTT
CDR3aa: CSAGASTEAFF
j_gene: TRBJ1-1
len: 11
abundance: -
v_gene: TRBV29-1
d_gene: -

CDR3nt: TGTGCCAGCAGCCTCTTTCGTGACAGGTCTAGCAATCAGCCCCAGCATTTT
CDR3aa: CASSLFRDRSSNQPQHF
j_gene: TRBJ1-5
len: 17
abundance: -
v_gene: TRBV7-9
d_gene: -

CDR3nt: TGTGCCAGCAGCCAAGACCTAGCGGGAGTGTCCTACAATGAGCAGTTCTTC
CDR3aa: CASSQDLAGVSYNEQFF
j_gene: TRBJ2-1
len: 17
abundance: -
v_gene: TRBV3-1
d_gene: TRBD2

CDR3nt: TGTGCCAGCAGCTTAGTAGGGGCTTTCTTT
CDR3aa: CASSLVGAFF
j_gene: TRBJ1-1
len: 10
abundance: -
v_gene: TRBV7-9
d_gene: -

CDR3nt: TGTGCCAGCAGCAGGGGACTAGCGGGAGTCAACGGGGAGCTGTTTTTT
CDR3aa: CASSRGLAGVNGELFF
j_gene: TRBJ2-2
len: 16
abundance: few
v_gene: TRBV9
d_gene: TRBD2

CDR3nt: TGTGCCAGCAGCTTAGTGGGACTAGCAGTGGCCTACAATGAGCAGTTCTTC
CDR3aa: CASSLVGLAVAYNEQFF
j_gene: TRBJ2-1
len: 17
abundance: few
v_gene: TRBV7-2
d_gene: TRBD2

CDR3nt: TGTGCCAGCAGCGCCCTGGGACTAGCGGGTTCCACCGGGGAGCTGTTTTTT
CDR3aa: CASSALGLAGSTGELFF
j_gene: TRBJ2-2
len: 17
abundance: -
v_gene: TRBV9
d_gene: TRBD2

CDR3nt: TGTGCCAGCAGTTACTCACCCAGACTAGTGTCGCAGTATTTT
CDR3aa: CASSYSPRLVSQYF
j_gene: TRBJ2-3
len: 14
abundance: -
v_gene: TRBV6-2/TRBV6-3
d_gene: -

CDR3nt: TGCAGTGCAGAAGGACAGGGGGCAGGGCAGTACTTC
CDR3aa: CSAEGQGAGQYF
j_gene: TRBJ2-7
len: 12
abundance: few
v_gene: TRBV20-1
d_gene: TRBD1

CDR3nt: TGTGCCAGCAGATACGGGACACAGAACACTGAAGCTTTCTTT
CDR3aa: CASRYGTQNTEAFF
j_gene: TRBJ1-1
len: 14
abundance: few
v_gene: TRBV12-3/TRBV12-4
d_gene: -

CDR3nt: TGTGCCAGCAGCCCACTGATTAATCAGCCCCAGCATTTT
CDR3aa: CASSPLINQPQHF
j_gene: TRBJ1-5
len: 13
abundance: few
v_gene: TRBV7-8
d_gene: -

CDR3nt: TGTGCCAGCAGTTCCGACAGAGTCTATGGCTACACCTTC
CDR3aa: CASSSDRVYGYTF
j_gene: TRBJ1-2
len: 13
abundance: few
v_gene: TRBV6-5
d_gene: -

CDR3nt: TGTGCCAGCAGTTACGGAACGACAGTCTTTTTCCACGAGCAGTACTTC
CDR3aa: CASSYGTTVFFHEQYF
j_gene: TRBJ2-7
len: 16
abundance: -
v_gene: TRBV6-2/TRBV6-3
d_gene: -

CDR3nt: TGTGCCAGCGCAAGCCGGCTAGCGGATACAGATACGCAGTATTTT
CDR3aa: CASASRLADTDTQYF
j_gene: TRBJ2-3
len: 15
abundance: few
v_gene: TRBV18
d_gene: TRBD2

CDR3nt: TGTGCCAGTAGCCTGGGGGTCGGTGAGCAGTTCTTC
CDR3aa: CASSLGVGEQFF
j_gene: TRBJ2-1
len: 12
abundance: few
v_gene: TRBV19
d_gene: -

CDR3nt: TGCGCCAGCAGCAAAACCTCTAGCGGGAGCACAGATACGCAGTATTTT
CDR3aa: CASSKTSSGSTDTQYF
j_gene: TRBJ2-3
len: 16
abundance: few
v_gene: TRBV5-1
d_gene: TRBD2

CDR3nt: TGCGCCAGCAGCCCCACCGGGACTAGCGGCGAGCAGTACTTC
CDR3aa: CASSPTGTSGEQYF
j_gene: TRBJ2-7
len: 14
abundance: -
v_gene: TRBV5-1
d_gene: TRBD2

CDR3nt: TGTGCCAGCACCCCAGTGGGCGGACAGGGGGTTTACAATCAGCCCCAGCATTTT
CDR3aa: CASTPVGGQGVYNQPQHF
j_gene: TRBJ1-5
len: 18
abundance: few
v_gene: TRBV27
d_gene: TRBD1

CDR3nt: TGTGCCAGCTCACCAAAGCGACTAGGGGTTGTAGAGGCCGGGGAGCTGTTTTTT
CDR3aa: CASSPKRLGVVEAGELFF
j_gene: TRBJ2-2
len: 18
abundance: -
v_gene: TRBV18
d_gene: -

CDR3nt: TGCAGTGCTAGATCGACAACTAACACTGAAGCTTTCTTT
CDR3aa: CSARSTTNTEAFF
j_gene: TRBJ1-1
len: 13
abundance: few
v_gene: TRBV20-1
d_gene: -

CDR3nt: TGTGCCTGGAGTGTACGGGGGGAGACCCAGTACTTC
CDR3aa: CAWSVRGETQYF
j_gene: TRBJ2-5
len: 12
abundance: few
v_gene: TRBV30
d_gene: -

CDR3nt: TGTGCCAGCTCTCAGTCTCTCGGGGGACGAAGAGCTCGGAACACTGAAGCTTTCTTT
CDR3aa: CASSQSLGGRRARNTEAFF
j_gene: TRBJ1-1
len: 19
abundance: -
v_gene: TRBV12-3/TRBV12-4
d_gene: -

CDR3nt: TGCAGCGCCCGATCCGGGACAGGGAGGGCGGGATGGAACACCGGGGAGCTGTTTTTT
CDR3aa: CSARSGTGRAGWNTGELFF
j_gene: TRBJ2-2
len: 19
abundance: -
v_gene: TRBV29-1
d_gene: TRBD1

CDR3nt: TGTGCCAGCAGCCCTACAGGGCTCGCGAACACCGGGGAGCTGTTTTTT
CDR3aa: CASSPTGLANTGELFF
j_gene: TRBJ2-2
len: 16
abundance: -
v_gene: TRBV2
d_gene: -

CDR3nt: TGTGCCAGCAGTCTCCGGGACTACTATTACACAGATACGCAGTATTTT
CDR3aa: CASSLRDYYYTDTQYF
j_gene: TRBJ2-3
len: 16
abundance: few
v_gene: TRBV28
d_gene: TRBD2

CDR3nt: TGTGCCAGCAGCCGCCACAGGGTGCGGCAGCCCCAGCATTTT
CDR3aa: CASSRHRVRQPQHF
j_gene: TRBJ1-5
len: 14
abundance: -
v_gene: TRBV5-8
d_gene: -

CDR3nt: TGTGCCAGCACAGATAGCAGCGGGAGTGTAAGCAATGAGCAGTTCTTC
CDR3aa: CASTDSSGSVSNEQFF
j_gene: TRBJ2-1
len: 16
abundance: few
v_gene: TRBV2
d_gene: TRBD2

CDR3nt: TGTGCCAGCTCACCAAGGGAAATAGCGACTGAAGCTTTCTTT
CDR3aa: CASSPREIATEAFF
j_gene: TRBJ1-1
len: 14
abundance: -
v_gene: TRBV18
d_gene: -

CDR3nt: TGCGCCAGCAGCTTGAATAGCGGGAAGGCCTACGAGCAGTACTTC
CDR3aa: CASSLNSGKAYEQYF
j_gene: TRBJ2-7
len: 15
abundance: -
v_gene: TRBV5-1
d_gene: TRBD2

CDR3nt: TGCAGTGCCCTATACAGGGACCGTTGGATCGGGGCCAACGTCCTGACTTTC
CDR3aa: CSALYRDRWIGANVLTF
j_gene: TRBJ2-6
len: 17
abundance: -
v_gene: TRBV20-1
d_gene: -

CDR3nt: TGTGCCAGCAATCCGGTAGGAGCCTCCAATGAGCAGTTCTTC
CDR3aa: CASNPVGASNEQFF
j_gene: TRBJ2-1
len: 14
abundance: -
v_gene: TRBV6-6
d_gene: -

CDR3nt: TGCAGTGCTAGGTCGCGGGCAGGGAATGGCTACACCTTC
CDR3aa: CSARSRAGNGYTF
j_gene: TRBJ1-2
len: 13
abundance: -
v_gene: TRBV20-1
d_gene: -

CDR3nt: TGTGCCAGCTCACCACCCGGACAGGGGTTGGAGACCCAGTACTTC
CDR3aa: CASSPPGQGLETQYF
j_gene: TRBJ2-5
len: 15
abundance: -
v_gene: TRBV18
d_gene: TRBD1

CDR3nt: TGTGCCAGCAGGATACAGGGGGTTAGCGGGGCCCCGATCTTC
CDR3aa: CASRIQGVSGAPIF
j_gene: TRBJ2-1
len: 14
abundance: -
v_gene: TRBV6-1
d_gene: -

CDR3nt: TGTGCCAGCAGTTGGGGTTTGGACATTCAGTACTTC
CDR3aa: CASSWGLDIQYF
j_gene: TRBJ2-4
len: 12
abundance: -
v_gene: TRBV7-9
d_gene: -

CDR3nt: TGTGCCAGCAGCTCGACGCGGGGATACACTGAAGCTTTCTTT
CDR3aa: CASSSTRGYTEAFF
j_gene: TRBJ1-1
len: 14
abundance: -
v_gene: TRBV6-2/TRBV6-3
d_gene: -

CDR3nt: TGTGCCAGCAGCTTACTACTCAATCAGCCCCAGCATTTT
CDR3aa: CASSLLLNQPQHF
j_gene: TRBJ1-5
len: 13
abundance: -
v_gene: TRBV7-2
d_gene: -

CDR3nt: TGTGCCATCAGTGAGTATCACAGTGAAGCCAAAAACATTCAGTACTTC
CDR3aa: CAISEYHSEAKNIQYF
j_gene: TRBJ2-4
len: 16
abundance: few
v_gene: TRBV10-3
d_gene: -